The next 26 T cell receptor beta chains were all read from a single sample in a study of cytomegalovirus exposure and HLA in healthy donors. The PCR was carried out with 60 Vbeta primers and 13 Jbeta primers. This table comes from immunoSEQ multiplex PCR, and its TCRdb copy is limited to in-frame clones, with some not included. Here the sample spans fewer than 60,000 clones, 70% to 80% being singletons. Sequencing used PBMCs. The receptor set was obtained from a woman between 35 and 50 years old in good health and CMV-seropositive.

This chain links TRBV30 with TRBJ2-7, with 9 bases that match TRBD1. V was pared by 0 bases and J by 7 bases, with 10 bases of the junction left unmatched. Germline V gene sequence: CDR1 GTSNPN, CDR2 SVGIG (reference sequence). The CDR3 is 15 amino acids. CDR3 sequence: CAWSVLGTGIREQYF. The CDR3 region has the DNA TGTGCCTGGAGTGTACTAGGGACAGGGATAAGGGAGCAGTACTTC.

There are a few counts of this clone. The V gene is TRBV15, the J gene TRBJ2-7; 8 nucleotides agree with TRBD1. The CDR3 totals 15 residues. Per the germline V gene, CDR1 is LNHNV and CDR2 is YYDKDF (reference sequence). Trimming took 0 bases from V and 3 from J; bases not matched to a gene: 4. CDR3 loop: CATSRESGQGYEQYF. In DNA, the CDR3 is TGTGCCACCAGCAGAGAATCAGGACAGGGCTACGAGCAGTACTTC.

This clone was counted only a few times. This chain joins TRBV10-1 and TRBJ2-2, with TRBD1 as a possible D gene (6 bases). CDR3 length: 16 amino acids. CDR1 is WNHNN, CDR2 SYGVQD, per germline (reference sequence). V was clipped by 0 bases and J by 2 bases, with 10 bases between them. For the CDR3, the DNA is TGCGCCAGCAGTGAGTCCGGGACACCTAACACCGGGGAGCTGTTTTTT. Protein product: CASSESGTPNTGELFF.

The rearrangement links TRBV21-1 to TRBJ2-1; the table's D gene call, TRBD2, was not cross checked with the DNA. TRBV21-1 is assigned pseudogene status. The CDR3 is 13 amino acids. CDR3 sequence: CASSKVRLNKQFF. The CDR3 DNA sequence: TGTGCCAGCAGCAAAGTGAGGTTGAATAAGCAGTTCTTC.

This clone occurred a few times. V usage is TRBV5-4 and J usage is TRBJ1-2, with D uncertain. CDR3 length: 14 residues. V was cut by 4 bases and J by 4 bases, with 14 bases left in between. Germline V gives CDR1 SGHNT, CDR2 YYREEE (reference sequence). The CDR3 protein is CASSPARELYGYTF. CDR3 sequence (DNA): TGTGCCAGCAGCCCCGCGAGGGAACTCTATGGCTACACCTTC.

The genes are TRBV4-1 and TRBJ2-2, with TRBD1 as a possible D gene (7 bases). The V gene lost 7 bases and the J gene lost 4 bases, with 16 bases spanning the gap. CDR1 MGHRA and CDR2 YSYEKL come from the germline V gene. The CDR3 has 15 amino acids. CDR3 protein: CASTKGGGRTGELFF. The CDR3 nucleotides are TGCGCCAGCACTAAAGGAGGGGGCCGCACCGGGGAGCTGTTTTTT.

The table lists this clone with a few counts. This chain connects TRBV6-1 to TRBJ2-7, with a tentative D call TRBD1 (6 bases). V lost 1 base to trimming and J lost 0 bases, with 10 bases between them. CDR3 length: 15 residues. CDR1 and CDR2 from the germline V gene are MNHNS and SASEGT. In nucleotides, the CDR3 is TGTGCCAGCAGTGAAGAAGCAGGGGACTCCTACGAGCAGTACTTC. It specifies CASSEEAGDSYEQYF.

As DNA, the CDR3 is TGTGCCAGTATGTTAACGGGGGGGGGAATCACTGAAGCTTTCTTT. It is translated as CASMLTGGGITEAFF. The chain couples TRBV19 to TRBJ1-1, with D possibly TRBD1 on 5 matching bases. From germline, CDR1 is LNHDA and CDR2 SQIVND (reference sequence). The germline V and J ends were trimmed by 7 bases and 4 bases, with 19 bases remaining between them. The CDR3 totals 15 residues.

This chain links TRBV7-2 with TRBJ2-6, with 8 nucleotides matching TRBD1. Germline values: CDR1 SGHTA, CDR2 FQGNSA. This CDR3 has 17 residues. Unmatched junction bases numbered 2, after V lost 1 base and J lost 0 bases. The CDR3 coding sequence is TGTGCCAGCAGCTTAGTGGGGACAGGCTCTGGGGCCAACGTCCTGACTTTC. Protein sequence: CASSLVGTGSGANVLTF.

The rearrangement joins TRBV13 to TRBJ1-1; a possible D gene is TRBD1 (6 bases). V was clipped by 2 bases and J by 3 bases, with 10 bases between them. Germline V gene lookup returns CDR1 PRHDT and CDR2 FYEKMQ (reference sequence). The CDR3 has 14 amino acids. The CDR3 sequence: CASSLLTGHTEAFF. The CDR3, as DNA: TGTGCCAGCAGCTTATTAACAGGGCACACTGAAGCTTTCTTT.

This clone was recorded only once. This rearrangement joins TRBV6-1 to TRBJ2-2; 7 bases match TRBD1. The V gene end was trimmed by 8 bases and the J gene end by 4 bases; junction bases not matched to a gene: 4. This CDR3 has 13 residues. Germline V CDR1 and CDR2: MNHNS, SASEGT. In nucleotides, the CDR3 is TGTGCCAGCGACAGGGCGGGCACCGGGGAGCTGTTTTTT. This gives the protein CASDRAGTGELFF.

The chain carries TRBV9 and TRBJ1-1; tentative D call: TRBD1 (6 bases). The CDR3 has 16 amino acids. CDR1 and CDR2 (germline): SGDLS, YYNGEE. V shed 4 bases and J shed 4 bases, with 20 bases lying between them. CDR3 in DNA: TGTGCCAGCAGCCTAGAAGGGACGGGGGGCGGCACTGAAGCTTTCTTT. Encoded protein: CASSLEGTGGGTEAFF.

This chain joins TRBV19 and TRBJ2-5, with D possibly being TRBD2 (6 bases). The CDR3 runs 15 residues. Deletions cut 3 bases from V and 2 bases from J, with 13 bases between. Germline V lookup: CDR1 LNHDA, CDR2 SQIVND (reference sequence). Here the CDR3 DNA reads TGTGCCAGTAGTATGAGTAGCGGCAATCAAGAGACCCAGTACTTC. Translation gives CASSMSSGNQETQYF.

CDR3 in amino acids: CASRLWAGNQPQHF. In DNA, the CDR3 is TGTGCCAGCCGCCTGTGGGCAGGCAATCAGCCCCAGCATTTT. The chain employs TRBV6-5 and TRBJ1-5; D is unclear. Trimming removed 8 bases at V and 2 bases at J, with 13 bases between. This CDR3 region has 14 residues. Germline assignment: CDR1 MNHEY and CDR2 SVGAGI.

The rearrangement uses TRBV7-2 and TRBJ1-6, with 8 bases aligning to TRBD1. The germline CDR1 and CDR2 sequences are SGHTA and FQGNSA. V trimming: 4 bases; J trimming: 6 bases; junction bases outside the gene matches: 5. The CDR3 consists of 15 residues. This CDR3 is CASSSQGAGNSPLHF. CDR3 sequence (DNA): TGTGCCAGCAGCTCCCAGGGGGCGGGTAATTCACCCCTCCACTTT. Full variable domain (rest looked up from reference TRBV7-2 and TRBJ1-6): GAGVSQSPSNKVTEKGKDVELRCDPISGHTALYWYRQSLGQGLEFLIYFQGNSAPDKSGLPSDRFSAERTGGSVSTLTIQRTQQEDSAVYLCASSSQGAGNSPLHFGNGTRLTVT.

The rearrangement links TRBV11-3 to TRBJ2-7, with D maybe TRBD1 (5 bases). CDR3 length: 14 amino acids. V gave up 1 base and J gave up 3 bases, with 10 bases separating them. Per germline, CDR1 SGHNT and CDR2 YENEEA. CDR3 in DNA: TGTGCCAGCAGCTTAGCAGGGTTCGGCTACGAGCAGTACTTC. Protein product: CASSLAGFGYEQYF.

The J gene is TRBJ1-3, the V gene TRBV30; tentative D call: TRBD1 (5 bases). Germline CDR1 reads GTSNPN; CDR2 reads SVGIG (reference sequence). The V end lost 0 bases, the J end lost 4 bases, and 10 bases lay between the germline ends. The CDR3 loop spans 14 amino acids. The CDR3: CAWSVGVSGNTIYF. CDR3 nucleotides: TGTGCCTGGAGTGTAGGGGTATCCGGAAACACCATATATTTT.

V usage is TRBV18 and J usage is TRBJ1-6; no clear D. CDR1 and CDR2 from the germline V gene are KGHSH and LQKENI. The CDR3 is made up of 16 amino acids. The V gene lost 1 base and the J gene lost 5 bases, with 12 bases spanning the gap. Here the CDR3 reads CASSPLSGRDNSPLHF. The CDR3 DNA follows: TGTGCCAGCTCACCACTAAGCGGAAGGGATAATTCACCCCTCCACTTT.

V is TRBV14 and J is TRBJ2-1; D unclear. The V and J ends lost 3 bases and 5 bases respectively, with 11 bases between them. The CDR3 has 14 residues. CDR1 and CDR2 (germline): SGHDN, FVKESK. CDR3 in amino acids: CASSHLGSNNEQFF. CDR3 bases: TGTGCCAGCAGCCACCTGGGCAGTAACAATGAGCAGTTCTTC.

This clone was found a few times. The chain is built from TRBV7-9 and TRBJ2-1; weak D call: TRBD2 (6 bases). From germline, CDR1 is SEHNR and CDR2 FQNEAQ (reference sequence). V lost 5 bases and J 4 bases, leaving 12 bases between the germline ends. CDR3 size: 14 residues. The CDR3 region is CASSLSAGYNEQFF. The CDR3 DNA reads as TGTGCCAGCAGCCTATCTGCGGGGTACAATGAGCAGTTCTTC.

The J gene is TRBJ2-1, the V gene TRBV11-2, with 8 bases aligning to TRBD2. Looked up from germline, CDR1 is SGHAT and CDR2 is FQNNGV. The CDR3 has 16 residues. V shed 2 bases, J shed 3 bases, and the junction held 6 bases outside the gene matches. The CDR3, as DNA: TGTGCCAGCAGCTTACGGCGGGGGGCTGTCTACAATGAGCAGTTCTTC. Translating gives CASSLRRGAVYNEQFF.

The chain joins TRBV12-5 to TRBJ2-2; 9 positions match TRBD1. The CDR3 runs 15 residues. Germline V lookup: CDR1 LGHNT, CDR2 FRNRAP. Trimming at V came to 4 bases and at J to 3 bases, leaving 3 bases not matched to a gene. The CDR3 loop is CASGWGQGYTGELFF. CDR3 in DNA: TGTGCTAGTGGTTGGGGACAGGGTTACACCGGGGAGCTGTTTTTT. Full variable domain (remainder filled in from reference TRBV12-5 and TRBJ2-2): DARVTQTPRHKVTEMGQEVTMRCQPILGHNTVFWYRQTMMQGLELLAYFRNRAPLDDSGMPKDRFSAEMPDATLATLKIQPSEPRDSAVYFCASGWGQGYTGELFFGEGSRLTVL.

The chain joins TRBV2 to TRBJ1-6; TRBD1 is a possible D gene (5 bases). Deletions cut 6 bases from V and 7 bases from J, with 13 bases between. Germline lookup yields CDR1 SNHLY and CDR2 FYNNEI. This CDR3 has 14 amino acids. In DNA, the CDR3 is TGTGCCAGCAGGGAGGGAAGGGGCAATTCACCCCTCCACTTT. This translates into CASREGRGNSPLHF.

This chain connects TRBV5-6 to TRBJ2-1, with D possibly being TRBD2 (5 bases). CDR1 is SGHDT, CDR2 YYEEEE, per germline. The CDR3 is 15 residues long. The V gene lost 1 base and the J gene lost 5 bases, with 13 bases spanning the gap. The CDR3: CASSLPGIRHNEQFF. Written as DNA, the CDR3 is TGTGCCAGCAGCTTGCCGGGGATTCGGCACAATGAGCAGTTCTTC.

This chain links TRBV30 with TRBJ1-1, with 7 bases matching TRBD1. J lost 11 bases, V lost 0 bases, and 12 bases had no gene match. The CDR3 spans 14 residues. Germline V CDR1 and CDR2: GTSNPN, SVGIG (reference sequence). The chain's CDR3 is CAWSVQGIWGDAFF. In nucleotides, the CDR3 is TGTGCCTGGAGTGTACAGGGGATATGGGGTGACGCTTTCTTT.

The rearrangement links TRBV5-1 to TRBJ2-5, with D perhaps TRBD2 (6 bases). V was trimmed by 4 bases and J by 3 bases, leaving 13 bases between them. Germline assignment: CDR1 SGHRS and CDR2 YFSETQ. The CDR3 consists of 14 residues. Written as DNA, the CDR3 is TGCGCCAGCAGCCCCTCGGGGGTAGAAGAGACCCAGTACTTC. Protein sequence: CASSPSGVEETQYF.